The clone carrying this TCR beta chain was seen only a few times. Its antigen is undetermined. Total RNA extracted from each sample amounted to at least 5.5 micrograms. This CDR3 region has 13 residues. V shed 10 bases and J shed 0 bases, with 11 bases lying between them. Germline V gives CDR1 MNHEY, CDR2 SVGAGI. These data come from a study of blood T cells in healthy people across ages. Whole-study results and caveats: Higher diversity, along with more naive CD4+ cells, distinguished long-lived donors from aged donors.

Alongside a J-beta primer mix, a sample-barcoded 5' primer served in a second PCR lasting about 7 to 12 cycles. Via MiXCR, TCRdb re-called the 5' RACE reads, giving one row per CDR3 protein. The table lists 1.2 million to 1.5 million distinct CDR3 sequences, almost 60% of them singletons. The clonotype was recovered from a man between 18 and 35 years old in good health. Sequencing input: blood. The genes are TRBV6-5 and TRBJ2-3; D may be TRBD2 (6 bases). CDR3 sequence (DNA): TGTGCCACTCGGGAGCGGAGCACAGATACGCAGTATTTT. It encodes CATRERSTDTQYF.